This entry concerns a single T cell receptor (beta chain). Donation came from healthy Caucasian individuals in Russia who were aged about 6 to 95. The sample is drawn from a study of blood T cells in healthy people across ages. A second about 7 to 11 cycle PCR used barcoded and J-beta primers. Via MiXCR, TCRdb re-called the 5' RACE reads, giving one row per CDR3 protein. The sample carries some 930,000 distinct CDR3 sequences, roughly 28% recorded once. The germline CDR1 and CDR2 sequences are SGHTA and FQGNSA. The length of the CDR3 is 15 residues. The J segment lost 5 bases and the V segment lost 3 bases, leaving 3 bases of the junction unmatched. The sample was also reused in another study, on T cells of mothers and their children. That work states: Each mother gave over 8.5 million TCR beta CDR3 reads; each child, about 2.8 million.

The sequence was collected from a middle-aged woman in good health. Sequences were obtained from blood. V is TRBV7-2 and J is TRBJ2-5; 13 nucleotides line up with TRBD2. The CDR3 sequence is CASSFETSGGETQYF. The CDR3 region has the DNA TGTGCCAGCAGCTTTGAGACTAGCGGGGGGGAGACCCAGTACTTC. Supplemented by reference TRBV7-2 and TRBJ2-5, the full variable domain reads GAGVSQSPSNKVTEKGKDVELRCDPISGHTALYWYRQSLGQGLEFLIYFQGNSAPDKSGLPSDRFSAERTGGSVSTLTIQRTQQEDSAVYLCASSFETSGGETQYFGPGTRLLVL.